This entry is about one TCR beta chain. Its cognate antigen is unknown. This entry comes from a study of shared clonotypes between healthy human individuals. As for the study in general: Two women and a few men aged 18 to 49 served as donors.

The assay was immunoSEQ multiplex PCR, and TCRdb's table has in-frame clones only and misses some. The sample includes millions of clones, over 85% of them seen just once. Study conclusions and caveats: Owing to a small donor count, the genetic and exposure-history diversity represented was limited. Non-shared clonotypes displayed generation probabilities falling below those of clonotypes present in all four donors.

CD45RA+ naive and CD45RA-negative memory subsets were separated from CD4+ cells. This CDR3 is 14 amino acids long. CDR1 and CDR2 from the germline V gene are KGHSH and LQKENI. Trimming at V came to 2 bases and at J to 6 bases, leaving 3 bases not matched to a gene. The J gene is TRBJ2-2, the V gene TRBV18; 7 positions match TRBD1. The sample comprised naive CD4+ T cells sorted from blood. Subset of the sample: CD45RA+ positively selected. The sequence was obtained from a man between 18 and 35 years old in good health. CDR3 sequence (DNA): TGTGCCAGCTCACCAATAACAGGGGCCGGGGAGCTGTTTTTT. Translating gives CASSPITGAGELFF.